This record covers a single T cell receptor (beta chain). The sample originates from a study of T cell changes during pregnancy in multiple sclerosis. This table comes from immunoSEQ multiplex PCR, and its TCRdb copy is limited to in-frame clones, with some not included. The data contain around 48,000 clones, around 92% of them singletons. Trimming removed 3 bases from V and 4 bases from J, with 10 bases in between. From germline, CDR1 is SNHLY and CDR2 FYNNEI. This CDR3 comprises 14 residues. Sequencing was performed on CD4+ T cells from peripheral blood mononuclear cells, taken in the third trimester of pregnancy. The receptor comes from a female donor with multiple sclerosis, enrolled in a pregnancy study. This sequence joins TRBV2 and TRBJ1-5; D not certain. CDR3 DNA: TGTGCCAGCAGTGAGGTAGCAGAGAATCAGCCCCAGCATTTT. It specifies CASSEVAENQPQHF. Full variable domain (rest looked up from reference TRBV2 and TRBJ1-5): EPEVTQTPSHQVTQMGQEVILRCVPISNHLYFYWYRQILGQKVEFLVSFYNNEISEKSEIFDDQFSVERPDGSNFTLKIRSTKLEDSAMYFCASSEVAENQPQHFGDGTRLSIL.